These 13 T cell receptor beta chains share one sample of origin, sequenced in a study of blood T cells in healthy people across ages. Next came a second PCR, run for about 7 to 12 cycles, which used a sample-barcoded 5' primer along with a J-beta primer mix. TCRdb fed the 5' RACE reads into MiXCR, producing one record per CDR3 protein. The sample comprises hundreds of thousands of distinct CDR3 sequences, under 50% of which are singletons, and 10% to 15% rests with the top ten. The sequencing sample was made of blood. The receptor set was obtained from a man aged 25-40 years in good health.

The rearrangement uses TRBV7-2 and TRBJ2-7; 7 nucleotides align to TRBD1. The CDR3 loop spans 15 amino acids. Unmatched junction bases numbered 8, after V lost 5 bases and J lost 1 base. Germline CDR1 reads SGHTA; CDR2 reads FQGNSA. CDR3 region: CASSKQTGPSYEQYF. The CDR3 nucleotides are TGTGCCAGCAGCAAACAGACAGGGCCTTCCTACGAGCAGTACTTC.

A remark on this clonotype: Just one base apart from a much larger clone, this may be a read error. V gene TRBV5-5 combines with J gene TRBJ2-4, with D perhaps TRBD1 (6 bases). The CDR3 has 20 residues. Per germline, CDR1 SGHKS and CDR2 YYEKEE (reference sequence). Trimming removed 3 bases at V and 2 bases at J, with 27 bases between. CDR3 region: CASSSSEPGAAGVTKNIQYF. In DNA form, the CDR3 reads TGTGCCAGCAGCTCTTCCGAACCAGGGGCGGCCGGGGTAACCAAAAACATTCAGTACTTC.

In its sample, this clonotype was seen a few times. The V gene is TRBV24-1, the J gene TRBJ2-3; possible D gene TRBD2, 5 bases. The germline V and J ends were trimmed by 9 bases and 4 bases, with 10 bases remaining between them. Germline CDR1 and CDR2: KGHDR and SFDVKD. The CDR3 runs 12 residues. The CDR3 DNA reads TGTGCCACCGGAACGGGATCAGATACGCAGTATTTT. Its translation: CATGTGSDTQYF.

In its sample, this clonotype was seen a few times. V and J are TRBV12-3 or TRBV12-4 and TRBJ2-6, with D possibly TRBD1 on 5 matching bases. CDR3 length: 16 amino acids. Trimming took 5 bases from V and 0 from J, leaving 11 bases between them. The DNA for the CDR3 is TGTGCCAGCAGTCCGACAGTTCGCTCTGGGGCCAACGTCCTGACTTTC. Protein product: CASSPTVRSGANVLTF.

This clonotype has at least ten counts. J is TRBJ2-7 and V is TRBV6-2 or TRBV6-3; maybe TRBD2 (6 bases). Germline CDR1 reads MNHEY; CDR2 reads SVGEGT. Trimming shortened V by 5 bases and J by 11 bases, and 13 bases separated the two germline ends. The CDR3 extends over 11 amino acids. This CDR3 is CASSPGGGEYF. CDR3 bases: TGTGCCAGCAGTCCCGGGGGAGGAGAGTACTTC.

The rearrangement links TRBV12-3 or TRBV12-4 to TRBJ1-6; maybe TRBD1 (6 bases). The germline V and J ends were trimmed by 3 bases and 15 bases, with 12 bases remaining between them. The CDR3 spans 12 residues. CDR3 residues: CASSFGGPILHF. The CDR3 coding sequence is TGTGCCAGCAGTTTCGGGGGCCCTATCCTCCACTTT.

The rearrangement links TRBV30 to TRBJ2-3, with D unclear. The CDR3 has 11 amino acids. CDR1 is GTSNPN and CDR2 is SVGIG in the germline V gene (reference sequence). Trimming pared 0 bases from V and 5 bases from J, leaving 3 bases between. The CDR3 loop is CAWSVLDTQYF. The CDR3 coding sequence is TGTGCCTGGAGTGTGCTAGATACGCAGTATTTT. Full variable domain (remainder filled in from reference TRBV30 and TRBJ2-3): SQTIHQWPATLVQPVGSPLSLECTVEGTSNPNLYWYRQAAGRGLQLLFYSVGIGQISSEVPQNLSASRPQDRQFILSSKKLLLSDSGFYLCAWSVLDTQYFGPGTRLTVL.

The V and J genes are TRBV3-1 and TRBJ2-7; D unresolved. The germline CDR1 and CDR2 sequences are LGHDT and YNNKEL (reference sequence). The V end was cut by 1 base, the J end by 2 bases, with 12 bases between. The CDR3 has 15 residues. The CDR3 nucleotides are TGTGCCAGCAGCCAAGTAAACTCGGTGACCTACGAGCAGTACTTC. Its protein is CASSQVNSVTYEQYF.

V and J are TRBV5-1 and TRBJ2-1; possible D gene TRBD2, 5 bases. The J call is in doubt because the DNA end fits TRBJ2-7 better. Germline V gene sequence: CDR1 SGHRS, CDR2 YFSETQ. The CDR3 consists of 14 residues. The CDR3 here is CASSVEGTYNEQYF. The CDR3 coding sequence is TGCGCCAGCAGCGTAGAGGGTACCTACAATGAGCAGTACTTC.

This clonotype has just a few counts. The CDR3 DNA reads TGTGCCAGCAGGGATCAAACAGGGTCAAGGCTCGAGCAGTACTTC. It translates to CASRDQTGSRLEQYF. The chain has TRBV6-6 and TRBJ2-7; the D gene is possibly TRBD1 (6 bases). CDR1 MNHNY and CDR2 SVGAGI come from the germline V gene (reference sequence). The V and J ends lost 6 bases and 6 bases respectively, with 21 bases between them. This CDR3 has 15 residues.

This clonotype was seen repeatedly, ten times or more. This chain uses TRBV30 with TRBJ2-5; TRBD1 aligns across 11 bases. J was trimmed by 5 bases and V by 6 bases; bases with no gene match: 8. The CDR3 runs 14 residues. Germline CDR1 is GTSNPN and CDR2 is SVGIG (reference sequence). CDR3 amino acids: CACTRTGGGETQYF. The CDR3 DNA reads TGTGCCTGTACCCGGACAGGGGGCGGGGAGACCCAGTACTTC.

This clonotype turned up a few times. The genes are TRBV27 and TRBJ1-1; D gene uncertain. Germline V gene lookup returns CDR1 MNHEY and CDR2 SMNVEV (reference sequence). The CDR3 length is 14 residues. The V gene lost 3 bases and the J gene lost 1 base, with 9 bases spanning the gap. The chain's CDR3 is CASSFSGRNTEAFF. In DNA form, the CDR3 reads TGTGCCAGCAGTTTTTCCGGACGGAACACTGAAGCTTTCTTT.

V is TRBV3-1 and J is TRBJ1-1, with 10 bases that match TRBD1. Losses at the gene ends were 5 bases for V and 5 bases for J; bases not matched to a gene: 5. This CDR3 comprises 14 residues. Per germline, CDR1 LGHDT and CDR2 YNNKEL (reference sequence). CDR3 sequence reads: CASSFGQGVTEAFF. As DNA, the CDR3 is TGTGCCAGCAGCTTCGGACAGGGGGTAACTGAAGCTTTCTTT.